This T cell receptor (beta chain) was recovered during a study of T cell repertoires in cytomegalovirus infection. Study background: CMV infection together with matching HLA type was indicated by public TCR beta signatures.

The V end lost 4 bases, the J end lost 0 bases, and 15 bases lay between the germline ends. The length of the CDR3 is 16 residues. The V gene's germline CDR1 is MGHRA and CDR2 YSYEKL. This clonotype was detected ten times or more. TCRdb passed the reads through MiXCR, listing each CDR3 protein once. The table lists roughly 250,000 distinct CDR3 sequences, approximately 24% of them singletons. The chain is built from TRBV4-1 and TRBJ1-1; maybe TRBD1 (6 bases). Material: CD8+ T cells from PBMCs. The sequence was collected from a human donor in good health (CMV status not recorded). Some clones in this sample may be carry-over from other donors' samples. This chain's CDR3 is CASSPKTGSMNTEAFF. Here the CDR3 DNA reads TGCGCCAGCAGCCCCAAGACAGGCTCAATGAACACTGAAGCTTTCTTT.